This T cell receptor (beta chain) was identified in a study of blood T cell repertoires in COVID-19. Study context: The study drew acute and convalescent COVID-19 samples from the United States, Italy and Spain. Sample material is recorded as cDNA or gDNA derived from T cells, B-cell-depleted T cells, or PBMCs.

The trim removed 0 bases at V and 6 bases at J, leaving 3 bases unmatched. This CDR3 is built from 16 residues. Germline lookup yields CDR1 SGHAT and CDR2 FQNNGV. Per the original methods: The assay estimated nucleated cells by amplifying reference gene primers. TCRdb keeps only in-frame clones here, not all; method: immunoSEQ multiplex PCR. That table is the source of V, J and clone size, and D and trimming were worked out from the DNA. The data hold some 270,000 clones, with almost 90% observed a single time. A Seattle source enrolled patients during active infection and followed them longitudinally.

The rearrangement links TRBV11-2 to TRBJ2-3, with TRBD2 matching 13 bases. The specimen was peripheral blood. The receptor was derived from a woman aged 55 to 70 with COVID-19, enrolled during active disease. This CDR3 reads CASSLDPTSGGDTQYF. DNA for the CDR3: TGTGCCAGCAGCTTAGACCCGACTAGCGGGGGGGATACGCAGTATTTT.